These 5 T cell receptor beta chains originate from one sample sequenced in a study of blood T cell repertoires in COVID-19. This table comes from immunoSEQ multiplex PCR, and its TCRdb copy is limited to in-frame clones, with some not included. The repertoire has approximately 150,000 clones, roughly 82% of them found once; the top ten carry approximately 14%. The sequenced sample was peripheral blood. These receptors were obtained from a human donor with acute or convalescent COVID-19. The donor label of this sample is uncertain.

The chain couples TRBV2 to TRBJ1-2; 7 bases are shared with TRBD1. Germline V gene data show CDR1 as SNHLY and CDR2 as FYNNEI. CDR3 length: 18 amino acids. The ends lost 1 base at V and 3 bases at J; junction bases unmatched: 14. CDR3 in amino acids: CASSEGGQGDYLYYGYTF. The CDR3 bases are TGTGCCAGCAGTGAAGGGGGGCAGGGGGATTACCTCTACTATGGCTACACCTTC.

V is TRBV5-6 and J is TRBJ1-2, with D possibly being TRBD1 (5 bases). CDR3 length: 16 residues. Germline assignment: CDR1 SGHDT and CDR2 YYEEEE. The V end was cut by 2 bases, the J end by 7 bases, with 21 bases between. CDR3 sequence: CASSFSRATVWLGYTF. CDR3 in DNA: TGTGCCAGCAGCTTCTCCAGGGCCACCGTTTGGCTTGGCTACACCTTC.

The chain has TRBV5-1 and TRBJ1-2; D unresolved. Trimming left V 0 bases short and J 9 bases short, with 15 bases between. CDR1 is SGHRS, CDR2 YFSETQ, per germline. This CDR3 is built from 14 residues. The CDR3 sequence is CASSLADPSGSYTF. The DNA of the CDR3 is TGCGCCAGCAGCTTGGCCGACCCCTCGGGAAGCTACACCTTC.

The chain combines TRBV10-2 with TRBJ2-7; 7 bases line up with TRBD1. After removal of 7 bases from V and 6 bases from J, the junction contained 12 bases not matched to a gene. CDR3 length equals 14 residues. Per germline, CDR1 WSHSY and CDR2 SAAADI. The CDR3 loop is CASTPDRERSEQYF. CDR3 DNA sequence: TGCGCCAGCACCCCAGACAGGGAAAGGAGCGAGCAGTACTTC.

The table lists this clone with many counts. V usage is TRBV5-1 and J usage is TRBJ1-1; possible D gene TRBD1, 5 bases. The V end lost 0 bases, the J end lost 5 bases, and 17 bases lay between the germline ends. Germline loops: CDR1 SGHRS, CDR2 YFSETQ. This CDR3 is built from 16 residues. The CDR3: CASSLAVGGRGTEAFF. The CDR3 coding sequence is TGCGCCAGCAGCTTGGCCGTAGGAGGGCGGGGGACTGAAGCTTTCTTT. The variable domain in full, completed from reference TRBV5-1 and TRBJ1-1, reads KAGVTQTPRYLIKTRGQQVTLSCSPISGHRSVSWYQQTPGQGLQFLFEYFSETQRNKGNFPGRFSGRQFSNSRSEMNVSTLELGDSALYLCASSLAVGGRGTEAFFGQGTRLTVV.